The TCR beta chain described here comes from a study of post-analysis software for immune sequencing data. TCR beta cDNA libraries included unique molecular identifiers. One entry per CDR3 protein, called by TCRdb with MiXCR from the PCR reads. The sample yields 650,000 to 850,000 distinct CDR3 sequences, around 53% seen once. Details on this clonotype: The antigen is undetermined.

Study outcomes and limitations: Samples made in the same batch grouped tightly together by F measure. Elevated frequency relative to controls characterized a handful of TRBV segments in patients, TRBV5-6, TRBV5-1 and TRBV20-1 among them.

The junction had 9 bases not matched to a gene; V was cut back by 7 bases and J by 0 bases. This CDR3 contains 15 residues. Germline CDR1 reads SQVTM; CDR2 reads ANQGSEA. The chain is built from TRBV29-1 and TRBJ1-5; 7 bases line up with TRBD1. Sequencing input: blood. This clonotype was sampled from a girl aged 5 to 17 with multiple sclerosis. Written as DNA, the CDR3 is TGCAGCGCGCCGGGACAGATAGTTAGCAATCAGCCCCAGCATTTT. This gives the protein CSAPGQIVSNQPQHF. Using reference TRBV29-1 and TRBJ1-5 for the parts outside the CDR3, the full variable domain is SAVISQKPSRDICQRGTSLTIQCQVDSQVTMMFWYRQQPGQSLTLIATANQGSEATYESGFVIDKFPISRPNLTFSTLTVSNMSPEDSSIYLCSAPGQIVSNQPQHFGDGTRLSIL.